The sequence of this T cell receptor beta chain was determined in a study of blood T cell repertoires in COVID-19. Study information: The origin of the acute and convalescent COVID-19 samples was the United States, Italy and Spain.

This clone showed up just once. Data came from immunoSEQ multiplex PCR; TCRdb stores just in-frame clones and leaves some out. The sample shows about 100,000 clones, roughly 90% of them seen only once. V dropped 3 bases and J dropped 6 bases, with 8 bases sitting between them. The germline gives CDR1 DFQATT, CDR2 SNEGSKA (reference sequence). The CDR3 spans 11 residues. The rearrangement links TRBV20-1 to TRBJ1-1; no definite D call. This clonotype was sampled from a man aged 25 to 40 in a cohort sampled during active COVID-19. Sequencing used peripheral blood. CDR3 sequence reads: CSARNSAEAFF. DNA of the CDR3: TGCAGTGCTAGGAACAGTGCTGAAGCTTTCTTT.